One sample yielded the 9 T cell receptor beta chains listed below, sequenced in a study of T cell clonotyping in hematopoietic cell transplantation. This sample's time point: recipient sample about 28 days before transplant, after cytoreduction. Libraries were prepared by immunoSEQ multiplex PCR; TCRdb keeps only in-frame clonotypes and omits some of them. Altogether over 15,000 clones are present, roughly 93% being singletons, with the ten largest covering less than 2%. Specimen: peripheral blood mononuclear cells, collected before stem cell transplant. The origin of the receptors is a man younger than 30 with biphenotypic leukemia. Some clones in this sample may be carry-over from other donors' samples.

The chain carries TRBV25-1 and TRBJ2-2; 7 bases fit TRBD1. The CDR3 covers 15 residues. Germline V CDR1 and CDR2: MGHDK, SYGVNS. Trimming cost V 5 bases and J 6 bases; bases outside gene matches: 9. The DNA of the CDR3 is TGTGCCAGCAGTACCGACAGGGTGGTGGCCGGGGAGCTGTTTTTT. It encodes CASSTDRVVAGELFF.

The CDR3 region is CASSGLISPLHF. Written as DNA, the CDR3 is TGTGCCAGCAGCGGGTTGATTTCACCCCTCCACTTT. This chain links TRBV2 with TRBJ1-6; D not certain. The CDR3 has 12 amino acids. Germline CDR1 reads SNHLY; CDR2 reads FYNNEI. V was clipped by 6 bases and J by 9 bases, with 9 bases between them.

This clone was detected only once. The rearrangement links TRBV7-2 to TRBJ2-6, with TRBD1 matching 10 bases. The CDR3 consists of 17 residues. CDR1 and CDR2 (germline): SGHTA, FQGNSA. V was pared by 5 bases and J by 3 bases, with 7 bases of the junction left unmatched. CDR3 DNA sequence: TGTGCCAGCAGCATAAGACAGGGGGCGAATGGGGCCAACGTCCTGACTTTC. It codes for CASSIRQGANGANVLTF.

This chain links TRBV28 with TRBJ2-3; 11 bases line up with TRBD2. Trimming took 9 bases from V and 1 from J; bases not matched to a gene: 12. The CDR3 totals 17 residues. CDR1 is MDHEN and CDR2 is SYDVKM in the germline V gene. The CDR3 here is CASSSNLLAGGTDTQYF. The CDR3 DNA sequence: TGTGCCAGTAGCTCAAACCTACTAGCGGGGGGCACAGATACGCAGTATTTT.

The chain links TRBV4-3 to TRBJ1-2; 10 nucleotides line up with TRBD1. Per the germline V gene, CDR1 is LGHNA and CDR2 is YSLEER. J gave up 2 bases and V 0 bases, and 6 bases lay outside the gene matches. The length of the CDR3 is 17 residues. The CDR3 here is CASSQDATTGGNYGYTF. CDR3 sequence (DNA): TGCGCCAGCAGCCAAGACGCCACGACAGGGGGCAACTATGGCTACACCTTC.

The V gene is TRBV6-6, the J gene TRBJ1-2; no clear D gene. Trimming cost V 6 bases and J 8 bases, with 16 bases left between them. From germline, CDR1 is MNHNY and CDR2 SVGAGI (reference sequence). This CDR3 is 13 amino acids long. CDR3 residues: CASSDIGLRGYTF. CDR3 DNA: TGTGCCAGCAGCGACATAGGACTGAGGGGCTACACCTTC.

The chain has TRBV7-2 and TRBJ2-2, with D maybe TRBD2 (5 bases). V lost 6 bases and J lost 2, with 16 bases in between. This CDR3 is built from 16 residues. CDR1 is SGHTA and CDR2 is FQGNSA in the germline V gene. CDR3 amino acids: CASRPPRAGNTGELFF. CDR3 sequence (DNA): TGTGCCAGCAGGCCCCCCCGGGCGGGTAACACCGGGGAGCTGTTTTTT. The full variable domain, in which reference TRBV7-2 and TRBJ2-2 provide the parts outside the CDR3, is GAGVSQSPSNKVTEKGKDVELRCDPISGHTALYWYRQSLGQGLEFLIYFQGNSAPDKSGLPSDRFSAERTGGSVSTLTIQRTQQEDSAVYLCASRPPRAGNTGELFFGEGSRLTVL.

V gene TRBV29-1 combines with J gene TRBJ1-2; the match to TRBD1 covers 9 bases. The V gene's germline CDR1 is SQVTM and CDR2 ANQGSEA. The CDR3 sequence is 14 residues long. V was clipped by 3 bases and J by 3 bases; unmatched bases: 5. The DNA for the CDR3 is TGCAGCGTTGATAGGACAGGGGAGTACTATGGCTACACCTTC. This encodes CSVDRTGEYYGYTF.

The J gene is TRBJ2-7, the V gene TRBV19, with TRBD2 identical over 10 bases. The CDR3 sequence is 14 residues long. The trim removed 5 bases at V and 4 bases at J, leaving 5 bases unmatched. Per germline, CDR1 LNHDA and CDR2 SQIVND (reference sequence). The CDR3 bases are TGTGCCAGTAGTTTGGGGACTAGCGCTTACGAGCAGTACTTC. Protein product: CASSLGTSAYEQYF.